The 6 T cell receptor beta chains in this list originate from one sample, sequenced in a study of early T cells in non-severe SARS-CoV-2 infection. TCRdb analysed the 5' RACE reads with MiXCR anew, one entry per CDR3 protein. Here the sample spans 53,000 or so distinct CDR3 sequences, less than 15% being singletons. This sample comprised whole blood, obtained at baseline. Receptor source: an adult who was a healthcare worker with PCR-confirmed SARS-CoV-2 infection or an uninfected control (not recorded which).

The chain joins TRBV6-1 to TRBJ1-5; 9 nucleotides match TRBD1. The germline CDR1 and CDR2 sequences are MNHNS and SASEGT. The CDR3 is 15 residues long. The J segment lost 3 bases and the V segment lost 8 bases, leaving 8 bases of the junction unmatched. The CDR3 nucleotides read TGTGCCAGCGTAACACAGGGGGCCCTCAATCAGCCCCAGCATTTT. The encoded protein is CASVTQGALNQPQHF.

This chain connects TRBV18 to TRBJ1-6, with D possibly matching TRBD1 (5 bases). The CDR3 totals 14 residues. V gave up 0 bases and J gave up 8 bases, with 8 bases separating them. Germline V lookup: CDR1 KGHSH, CDR2 LQKENI. The CDR3 here is CASSPPGGHSPLHF. The CDR3 region has the DNA TGTGCCAGCTCACCACCGGGGGGTCATTCACCCCTCCACTTT. The variable domain in full, completed from reference TRBV18 and TRBJ1-6, reads NAGVMQNPRHLVRRRGQEARLRCSPMKGHSHVYWYRQLPEEGLKFMVYLQKENIIDESGMPKERFSAEFPKEGPSILRIQQVVRGDSAAYFCASSPPGGHSPLHFGNGTRLTVT.

In nucleotides, the CDR3 is TGCGCCAGCAGCCAAGACTGGGGGGCTCGTGAGCAGTTCTTC. Translating it yields CASSQDWGAREQFF. The rearrangement links TRBV4-1 to TRBJ2-1; D may be TRBD1 or TRBD2 (6 bases each). Trimming removed 0 bases from V and 9 bases from J, with 12 bases in between. CDR1 is MGHRA, CDR2 YSYEKL, per germline. This CDR3 has 14 amino acids.

A few counts support this clonotype. Written as DNA, the CDR3 is TGTGCCAGCGGTCCTAGCGGGAACGACAATGAGCAGTTCTTC. Protein sequence: CASGPSGNDNEQFF. V gene TRBV11-3 combines with J gene TRBJ2-1, with 9 nucleotides matching TRBD2. The CDR3 runs to 14 residues. Germline loops: CDR1 SGHNT, CDR2 YENEEA. The V segment lost 8 bases and the J segment 5 bases; nucleotides outside the gene matches: 7.

This clonotype showed up just a few times. V and J are TRBV4-3 and TRBJ2-3; D may be TRBD2 (5 bases). This CDR3 has 15 residues. Per germline, CDR1 LGHNA and CDR2 YSLEER. The V gene lost 0 bases and the J gene lost 3 bases, with 10 bases spanning the gap. CDR3 in DNA: TGCGCCAGCAGCCAAGAGCGGAAGCGGACAGATACGCAGTATTTT. Translated: CASSQERKRTDTQYF.

This clonotype was counted only a few times. The chain couples TRBV6-2 or TRBV6-3 to TRBJ1-5; the D is unclear. This CDR3 spans 14 amino acids. V lost 0 bases, J lost 6 bases, and 9 bases lay in between. Germline V gives CDR1 MNHEY, CDR2 SVGEGT. The CDR3 loop is CASSYSSIFQPQHF. As DNA, the CDR3 is TGTGCCAGCAGTTACTCGAGTATCTTTCAGCCCCAGCATTTT.